Given below is one TCR beta chain in context. The data originate from a study of CD4 T cells in relation to SARS-CoV-2 and coronaviruses. Uncultured naive and memory CD4+ T cells supplied DNA for deep TCR-beta sequencing. Clones were sequenced by immunoSEQ multiplex PCR, and TCRdb holds only the in-frame ones, with some missing. The sample has some 65,000 clones; over 80% are singletons. Before the COVID-19 pandemic, during about 2011-2019, CD4+ T cells were taken from unexposed donors. The trim removed 6 bases at V and 6 bases at J, leaving 5 bases unmatched. Looked up from germline, CDR1 is SQVTM and CDR2 is ANQGSEA. The CDR3 spans 12 residues.

This clonotype was sampled from a human donor in good health. Sequencing input: memory CD4+ T cells from PBMCs. The V gene is TRBV29-1, the J gene TRBJ1-5; TRBD1 agrees at 7 bases. The CDR3 region has the DNA TGCAGCGTCGTGACAGGGACTCAGCCCCAGCATTTT. Protein: CSVVTGTQPQHF. Together with reference TRBV29-1 and TRBJ1-5, the CDR3 gives the full variable domain: SAVISQKPSRDICQRGTSLTIQCQVDSQVTMMFWYRQQPGQSLTLIATANQGSEATYESGFVIDKFPISRPNLTFSTLTVSNMSPEDSSIYLCSVVTGTQPQHFGDGTRLSIL.